This T cell receptor beta chain is drawn from a study of blood T cell repertoires in COVID-19. Study in general: Material from acute and convalescent COVID-19 was sourced from the United States, Italy and Spain. In each case, the material was cDNA or gDNA derived from T cells, B-cell-depleted T cells, or PBMCs.

CDR3 length: 14 amino acids. Germline CDR1 is GTSNPN and CDR2 is SVGIG (reference sequence). V shed 3 bases and J shed 5 bases, with 16 bases lying between them. Authors' analysis steps: For nucleated cells, counts were estimated from reference gene primer amplification. Libraries were prepared by immunoSEQ multiplex PCR; TCRdb keeps only in-frame clonotypes and omits some of them. Clonal size and the V and J genes are those of that table, whereas D and trimming came from the DNA. In the table there are roughly 100,000 clones, roughly 80% of which are singletons. The sequencing input was peripheral blood. The TCR originated in a woman aged 70 to 79 with acute or convalescent COVID-19. The V and J genes are TRBV30 and TRBJ1-2, with D perhaps TRBD1 (5 bases). Here the CDR3 reads CAWSRGGGSYGYTF. DNA for the CDR3: TGTGCCTGGAGCCGTGGGGGGGGAAGTTATGGCTACACCTTC.